Included here is one T cell receptor (beta chain) sequence, with context. The antigen is unknown. As every portion of the isolated RNA was reverse transcribed, the sequencing read expressed TCRB transcripts. Generated by immunoSEQ multiplex PCR, the TCRdb table keeps only in-frame clones and is missing some. The sample consists of under 450,000 clones, over 11% of them appearing once. The germline V and J ends were trimmed by 0 bases and 2 bases, with 10 bases remaining between them. Looked up from germline, CDR1 is SGHDN and CDR2 is FVKESK. This CDR3 comprises 15 residues. This sample was included in a study of beta chain features in type 1 diabetes. Study conclusions and caveats: It was possible that PCR favored shorter templates, equally so in patients and controls.

The sequencing sample was made of naive CD4+ T cells from blood. The receptor comes from a young man in good health. The chain carries TRBV14 and TRBJ1-2; the D gene is possibly TRBD1 (5 bases). The CDR3 sequence is CASSQDWQGNYGYTF. The CDR3 DNA is TGTGCCAGCAGCCAAGATTGGCAGGGAAACTATGGCTACACCTTC.